These 5 T cell receptor beta chains came from one sample sequenced in a study of spatial heterogeneity in lung cancer. TCRdb fed the 5' RACE reads into MiXCR, producing one record per CDR3 protein. This sample has some 47,000 distinct CDR3 sequences, with approximately 7.6% found just once. Time point noted: sample taken at primary tumor resection. The input material, whole RNA from tumor, nontumor lung or frozen PBMC, was sequenced unsorted. The material sequenced was PBMCs, taken at surgery. These TCRs come from a female donor with early-stage non-small cell lung cancer.

This clonotype was detected only a few times. This sequence joins TRBV20-1 and TRBJ1-2; D call uncertain. Trimming pared 0 bases from V and 3 bases from J, leaving 8 bases between. The germline CDR1 and CDR2 sequences are DFQATT and SNEGSKA (reference sequence). CDR3 length equals 13 residues. CDR3 nucleotide sequence: TGCAGTGCTAGAGATTGGGCAGACTATGGCTACACCTTC. Its translation: CSARDWADYGYTF.

Only a few counts were recorded for this clonotype. The J gene is TRBJ1-1, the V gene TRBV5-1; TRBD1 is a possible D gene (5 bases). Germline V lookup: CDR1 SGHRS, CDR2 YFSETQ. This CDR3 contains 14 residues. Trimming shortened V by 4 bases and J by 0 bases, and 10 bases separated the two germline ends. The CDR3 sequence is CASSPSGLNTEAFF. CDR3 coding DNA: TGCGCCAGCAGCCCCTCAGGGCTGAACACTGAAGCTTTCTTT. The full variable domain, its missing parts supplied by reference TRBV5-1 and TRBJ1-1, is KAGVTQTPRYLIKTRGQQVTLSCSPISGHRSVSWYQQTPGQGLQFLFEYFSETQRNKGNFPGRFSGRQFSNSRSEMNVSTLELGDSALYLCASSPSGLNTEAFFGQGTRLTVV.

This clonotype has just a few counts. This chain uses TRBV7-9 with TRBJ2-5; maybe TRBD2 (5 bases). The V end was cut by 5 bases, the J end by 9 bases, with 25 bases between. Germline V gene data show CDR1 as SEHNR and CDR2 as FQNEAQ (reference sequence). This CDR3 comprises 16 residues. The CDR3 nucleotides are TGTGCCAGCAGCCCGGTGCGGACTTCGCCCCCTAGGTCCCAGTACTTC. This encodes CASSPVRTSPPRSQYF.

The chain couples TRBV6-1 to TRBJ2-1; perhaps D is TRBD1 or TRBD2 (5 bases each). Trimming removed 10 bases from V and 8 bases from J, with 24 bases in between. CDR1 and CDR2 from the germline V gene are MNHNS and SASEGT. The CDR3 has 15 residues. CDR3: CATGWGSPSSDEQFF. The CDR3 DNA reads TGTGCCACCGGCTGGGGGTCCCCCTCATCGGATGAGCAGTTCTTC.

This clonotype was seen a handful of times. The chain uses TRBV5-6 and TRBJ2-1; weak D call: TRBD2 (5 bases). Trimming took off 2 bases at V and 4 bases at J, with 13 bases between the two ends. Germline V gives CDR1 SGHDT, CDR2 YYEEEE. CDR3 length: 15 residues. The CDR3 DNA reads as TGTGCCAGCAGCTTTATACAAGCGGAATACAATGAGCAGTTCTTC. It yields the protein CASSFIQAEYNEQFF.